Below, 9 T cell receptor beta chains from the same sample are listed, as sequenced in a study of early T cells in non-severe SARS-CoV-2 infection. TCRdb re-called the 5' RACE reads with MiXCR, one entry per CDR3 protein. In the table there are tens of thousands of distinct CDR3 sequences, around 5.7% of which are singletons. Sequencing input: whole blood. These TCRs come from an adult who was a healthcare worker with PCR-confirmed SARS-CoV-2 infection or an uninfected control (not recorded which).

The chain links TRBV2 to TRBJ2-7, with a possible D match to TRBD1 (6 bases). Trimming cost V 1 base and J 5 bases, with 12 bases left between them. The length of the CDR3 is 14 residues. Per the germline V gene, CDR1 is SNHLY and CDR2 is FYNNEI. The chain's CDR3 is CASSEGTVFDEQYF. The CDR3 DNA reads TGTGCCAGCAGTGAAGGGACAGTCTTCGACGAGCAGTACTTC.

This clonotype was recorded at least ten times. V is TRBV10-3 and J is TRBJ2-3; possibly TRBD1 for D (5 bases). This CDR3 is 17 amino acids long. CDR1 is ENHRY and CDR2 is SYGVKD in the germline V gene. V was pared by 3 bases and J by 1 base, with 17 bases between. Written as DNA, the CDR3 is TGTGCCATCAGTGAACCCCTTCAGGGTCCAGGCACAGATACGCAGTATTTT. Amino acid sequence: CAISEPLQGPGTDTQYF.

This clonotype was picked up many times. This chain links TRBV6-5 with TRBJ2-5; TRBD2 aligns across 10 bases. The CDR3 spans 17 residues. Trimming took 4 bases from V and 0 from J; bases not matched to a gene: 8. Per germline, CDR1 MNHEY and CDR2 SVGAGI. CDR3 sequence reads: CASSSLGLAENQETQYF. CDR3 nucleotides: TGTGCCAGCAGTTCCCTCGGACTAGCGGAAAACCAAGAGACCCAGTACTTC.

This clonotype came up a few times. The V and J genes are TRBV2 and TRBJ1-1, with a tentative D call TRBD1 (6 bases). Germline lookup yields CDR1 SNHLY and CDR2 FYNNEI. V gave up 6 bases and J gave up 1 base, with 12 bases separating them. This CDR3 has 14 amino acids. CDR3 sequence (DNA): TGTGCCAGCAGAAGCCGAGGGGGGAACACTGAAGCTTTCTTT. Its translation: CASRSRGGNTEAFF.

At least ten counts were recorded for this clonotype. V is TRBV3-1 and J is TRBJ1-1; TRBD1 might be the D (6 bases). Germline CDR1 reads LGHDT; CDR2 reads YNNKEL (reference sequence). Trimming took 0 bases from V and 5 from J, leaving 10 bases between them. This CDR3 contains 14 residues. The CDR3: CASSQEQGRTEAFF. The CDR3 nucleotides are TGTGCCAGCAGCCAAGAGCAGGGGAGGACTGAAGCTTTCTTT.

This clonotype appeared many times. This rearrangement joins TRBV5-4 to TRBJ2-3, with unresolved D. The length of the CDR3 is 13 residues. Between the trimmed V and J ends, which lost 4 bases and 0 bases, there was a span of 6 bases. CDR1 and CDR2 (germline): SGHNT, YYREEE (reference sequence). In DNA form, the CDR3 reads TGTGCCAGCAGCCCTAGTAGCACAGATACGCAGTATTTT. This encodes CASSPSSTDTQYF.

CDR3 residues: CASTLSSSDTGELFF. Written as DNA, the CDR3 is TGTGCCAGCACCCTCTCCTCGTCGGACACCGGGGAGCTGTTTTTT. The chain couples TRBV12-3 or TRBV12-4 to TRBJ2-2; D remains ambiguous. The CDR3 runs 15 residues. Deletions cut 7 bases from V and 3 bases from J, with 15 bases between.

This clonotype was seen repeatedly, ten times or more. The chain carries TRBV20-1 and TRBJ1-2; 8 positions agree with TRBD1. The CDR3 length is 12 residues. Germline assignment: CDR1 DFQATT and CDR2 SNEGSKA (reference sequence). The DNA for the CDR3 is TGCATGGCAGGGGGCGATGGCTATGGCTACACCTTC. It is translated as CMAGGDGYGYTF.

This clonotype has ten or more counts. CDR3 sequence reads: CSVELGDVENIQYF. CDR3 in DNA: TGCAGCGTTGAGTTAGGCGACGTTGAAAACATTCAGTACTTC. This chain connects TRBV29-1 to TRBJ2-4; D is undetermined. The V end lost 3 bases, the J end lost 5 bases, and 14 bases lay between the germline ends. This CDR3 is 14 amino acids long. Germline V gene data show CDR1 as SQVTM and CDR2 as ANQGSEA.